This TCR beta chain was identified in a study of shared clonotypes between healthy human individuals. Notes on the study in general: In general, naive subsets displayed greater estimated richness than memory subsets did. Some clonotypes were shared by all four sorted-subset donors, while others were not shared. The non-shared ones had lower generation probabilities than the shared ones.

The split of CD4+ cells yielded CD45RA+ naive and CD45RA-negative memory subsets. This clone was seen a handful of times. Its antigen is not known. Deep was the level used in running the assay. Some clones are missing from TCRdb's copy, which holds only in-frame ones; the method was immunoSEQ multiplex PCR. The sample lists more than 150,000 clones, 66% occurring once. The receptor was derived from a man aged 25 to 40 in good health. Sequencing was carried out using memory CD4+ T cells sorted from blood. Subset in this sample: CD45RA-negative fraction.

The DNA of the CDR3 is TGTGCCAGCAGCCACAGGGGTTCGAACACCGGGGAGCTGTTTTTT. Residues: CASSHRGSNTGELFF. V is TRBV7-9 and J is TRBJ2-2; 7 bases line up with TRBD1. Germline lookup yields CDR1 SEHNR and CDR2 FQNEAQ (reference sequence). The CDR3 length is 15 residues. V was clipped by 5 bases and J by 0 bases; unmatched bases: 3.